This T cell receptor beta chain was sequenced during a study of persistence of HIV-infected CD4 T cells. Germline V gene sequence: CDR1 MNHEY, CDR2 SVGAGI. V lost 6 bases, J lost 6 bases, and 7 bases stayed unmatched. CDR3 size: 15 residues. Points from the study as a whole: Antigen-responding cells were enriched for degenerate expanded CDR3beta sequences. TCRbeta richness was lower in CMV- and Gag-responding cells than in anti-CD3/anti-CD28-responding cells.

An overlapping HIV-1 Gag peptide pool stimulated these cells at 0.75 to 1 ug/peptide/mL. CD40L/CD69 double-negative CD45RO-high memory CD4+ T cells were collected. Adults with HIV-1 started suppressive ART while chronically infected. CD8-depleted PBMCs were stimulated about 19 hours with anti-CD28/CD49d costimulation, CD40-blocking antibody and enfuvirtide. To note about this clone: Its antigen remains unidentified.

The libraries were made with immunoSEQ version 4 in survey mode. Produced via immunoSEQ multiplex PCR; TCRdb's table is partial and in-frame only. The sample shows 35,000 to 45,000 clones, under 90% of them seen only once. The genes are TRBV6-5 and TRBJ1-4; TRBD1 matches at 10 bases. The sample was cultured CD4+ T cells from PBMCs, taken from a patient who received antiretroviral therapy. The origin of this receptor is an adult with HIV. The donor label of this sample is uncertain. CDR3 DNA sequence: TGTGCCAGCAGAACCCCGACAGGGGGCGATGAAAAACTGTTTTTT. Translating it yields CASRTPTGGDEKLFF.